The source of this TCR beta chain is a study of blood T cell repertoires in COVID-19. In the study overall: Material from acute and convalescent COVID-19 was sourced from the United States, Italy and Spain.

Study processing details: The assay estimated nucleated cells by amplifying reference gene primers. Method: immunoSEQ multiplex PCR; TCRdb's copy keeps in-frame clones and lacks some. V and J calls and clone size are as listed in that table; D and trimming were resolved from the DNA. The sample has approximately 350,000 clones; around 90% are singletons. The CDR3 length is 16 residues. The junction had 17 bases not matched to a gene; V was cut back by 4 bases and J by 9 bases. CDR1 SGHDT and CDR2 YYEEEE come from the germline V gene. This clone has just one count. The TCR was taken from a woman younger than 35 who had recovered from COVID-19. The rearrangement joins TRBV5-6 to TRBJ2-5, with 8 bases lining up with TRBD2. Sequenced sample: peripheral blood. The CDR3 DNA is TGTGCCAGCAGCCCGGGGCCTAGCGGGCCGGGGTTGCCCCAGTACTTC. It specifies CASSPGPSGPGLPQYF. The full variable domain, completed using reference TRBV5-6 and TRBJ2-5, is DAGVTQSPTHLIKTRGQQVTLRCSPKSGHDTVSWYQQALGQGPQFIFQYYEEEERQRGNFPDRFSGHQFPNYSSELNVNALLLGDSALYLCASSPGPSGPGLPQYFGPGTRLLVL.